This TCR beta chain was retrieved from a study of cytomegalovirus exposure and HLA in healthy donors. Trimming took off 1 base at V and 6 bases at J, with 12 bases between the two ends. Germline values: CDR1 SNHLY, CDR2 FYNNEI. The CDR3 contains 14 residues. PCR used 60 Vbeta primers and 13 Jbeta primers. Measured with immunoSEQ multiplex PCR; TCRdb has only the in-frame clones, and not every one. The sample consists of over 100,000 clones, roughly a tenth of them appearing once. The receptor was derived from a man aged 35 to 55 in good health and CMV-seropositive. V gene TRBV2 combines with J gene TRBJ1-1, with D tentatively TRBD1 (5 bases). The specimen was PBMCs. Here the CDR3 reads CASSEVLDSPEAFF. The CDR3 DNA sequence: TGTGCCAGCAGTGAAGTTCTAGACAGCCCTGAAGCTTTCTTT.